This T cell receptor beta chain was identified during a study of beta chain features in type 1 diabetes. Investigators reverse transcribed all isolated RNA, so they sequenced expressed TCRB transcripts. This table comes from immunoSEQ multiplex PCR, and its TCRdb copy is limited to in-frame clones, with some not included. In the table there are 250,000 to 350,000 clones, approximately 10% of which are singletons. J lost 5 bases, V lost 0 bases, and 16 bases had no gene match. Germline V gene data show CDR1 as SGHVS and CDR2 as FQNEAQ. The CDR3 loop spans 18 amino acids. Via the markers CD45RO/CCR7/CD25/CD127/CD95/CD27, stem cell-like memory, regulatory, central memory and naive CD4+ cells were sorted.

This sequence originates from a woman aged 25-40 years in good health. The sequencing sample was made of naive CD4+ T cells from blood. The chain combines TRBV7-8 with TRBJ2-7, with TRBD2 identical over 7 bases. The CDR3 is CASSLADKPQGLKNEQYF. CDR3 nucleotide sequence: TGTGCCAGCAGCTTAGCGGACAAGCCCCAGGGACTAAAGAACGAGCAGTACTTC. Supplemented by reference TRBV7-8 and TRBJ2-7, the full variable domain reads GAGVSQSPRYKVAKRGQDVALRCDPISGHVSLFWYQQALGQGPEFLTYFQNEAQLDKSGLPSDRFFAERPEGSVSTLKIQRTQQEDSAVYLCASSLADKPQGLKNEQYFGPGTRLTVT.